The 25 T cell receptor beta chains below come from one sample, sequenced in a study. TCRdb used MiXCR to reprocess the RT-PCR reads, holding one entry per CDR3 protein. The table includes 650,000 to 800,000 distinct CDR3 sequences, approximately 14% detected once. Sequencing used memory CD4+ T cells from blood. The source of these receptors is a female donor in good health, serving as a healthy control.

In DNA, the CDR3 is TGTGCCACCAGTGGAGTGGCGGGACAGGACACTGAAGCTTTCTTT. Translated, it gives CATSGVAGQDTEAFF. This chain joins TRBV24-1 and TRBJ1-1; 8 bases are shared with TRBD1. This CDR3 region has 15 residues. Trimming cost V 5 bases and J 3 bases; bases outside gene matches: 7. Germline lookup yields CDR1 KGHDR and CDR2 SFDVKD.

The chain carries TRBV20-1 and TRBJ2-3; TRBD2 is a possible D gene (7 bases). This CDR3 has 16 amino acids. Trimming cost V 0 bases and J 4 bases, with 17 bases left between them. Germline V CDR1 and CDR2: DFQATT, SNEGSKA (reference sequence). The CDR3 sequence is CSARDPAGKGADTQYF. The CDR3 region has the DNA TGCAGTGCTAGAGACCCAGCGGGAAAGGGGGCAGATACGCAGTATTTT.

V and J are TRBV20-1 and TRBJ1-2; 7 positions agree with TRBD1. Trimming at V came to 8 bases and at J to 6 bases, leaving 15 bases not matched to a gene. The CDR3 has 14 residues. Germline V CDR1 and CDR2: DFQATT, SNEGSKA (reference sequence). CDR3 sequence (DNA): TGCAGTACTATCGGACAGGAGGGACTAAATGGCTACACCTTC. Translation: CSTIGQEGLNGYTF.

This chain links TRBV5-1 with TRBJ2-2; the D call may be TRBD1 or TRBD2 (5 bases each). The CDR3 is 15 residues long. The V end lost 4 bases, the J end lost 4 bases, and 14 bases lay between the germline ends. The germline CDR1 and CDR2 sequences are SGHRS and YFSETQ. Written as DNA, the CDR3 is TGCGCCAGCAGCATGAACGGGGCGGGCACCGGGGAGCTGTTTTTT. Its translation is CASSMNGAGTGELFF.

This CDR3 reads CASSEWESNQPQHF. The DNA for the CDR3 is TGTGCCAGCAGTGAATGGGAAAGCAATCAGCCCCAGCATTTT. This chain uses TRBV2 with TRBJ1-5; no firm D call. This CDR3 is built from 14 residues. V was cut by 2 bases and J by 1 base, with 6 bases left in between. Germline lookup yields CDR1 SNHLY and CDR2 FYNNEI.

This chain joins TRBV7-9 and TRBJ2-3, with D possibly TRBD2 on 6 matching bases. This CDR3 is 15 amino acids long. Germline V gene data show CDR1 as SEHNR and CDR2 as FQNEAQ (reference sequence). The ends were cut back, 1 base at V and 3 bases at J, with 11 bases in the middle. The DNA for the CDR3 is TGTGCCAGCAGCTTAGGACTAGTTTTTACAGATACGCAGTATTTT. This translates into CASSLGLVFTDTQYF.

This clonotype occurred a few times. The chain links TRBV15 to TRBJ2-3; D is undetermined. The V gene lost 5 bases and the J gene lost 2 bases, with 14 bases spanning the gap. The CDR3 runs to 15 residues. Germline V gene data show CDR1 as LNHNV and CDR2 as YYDKDF (reference sequence). This CDR3 reads CATSLRDLDTDTQYF. CDR3 nucleotide sequence: TGTGCCACCAGCCTAAGGGATCTAGACACAGATACGCAGTATTTT.

The chain links TRBV7-2 to TRBJ2-2, with TRBD2 as a possible D gene (5 bases). Germline lookup yields CDR1 SGHTA and CDR2 FQGNSA. This CDR3 is 15 amino acids long. V lost 8 bases to trimming and J lost 7 bases, with 20 bases between them. CDR3 sequence reads: CASYLDRARGGELFF. The CDR3 DNA reads TGTGCCAGCTACCTAGACCGGGCTCGGGGCGGGGAGCTGTTTTTT.

This clonotype was seen more than once but under ten times. The chain employs TRBV7-9 and TRBJ2-5; TRBD1 aligns across 9 bases. The junction had 5 bases not matched to a gene; V was cut back by 4 bases and J by 5 bases. The CDR3 extends over 14 amino acids. Germline lookup yields CDR1 SEHNR and CDR2 FQNEAQ (reference sequence). DNA for the CDR3: TGTGCCAGCAGCTGGGGGACAGGGCGGGAGACCCAGTACTTC. Encoded protein: CASSWGTGRETQYF.

Of note for this clonotype: At one boundary the junction diverges from the germline segment, which might be a read error. The chain recombines TRBV7-2 with TRBJ1-6; the D gene is possibly TRBD1 (5 bases). CDR3 length: 15 residues. Germline V gene sequence: CDR1 SGHTA, CDR2 FQGNSA. CDR3 residues: CASSLRQGIHSPLYF. The CDR3 DNA sequence: TGTGCCAGCAGCTTACGTCAGGGAATACACTCACCCCTCTACTTT.

The chain uses TRBV7-2 and TRBJ1-5; D is unresolved. From germline, CDR1 is SGHTA and CDR2 FQGNSA. There are 12 residues in the CDR3. Trimming stripped 1 base from V and 12 bases from J, with 10 bases between. CDR3 DNA sequence: TGTGCCAGCAGCTTAGATTTGGGTGTCCAGCATTTT. The encoded protein is CASSLDLGVQHF.

The table lists this clonotype with a few counts. The rearrangement links TRBV6-5 to TRBJ1-2; D unclear. This CDR3 region has 15 residues. Germline values: CDR1 MNHEY, CDR2 SVGAGI. V dropped 5 bases and J dropped 3 bases, with 16 bases sitting between them. The CDR3: CASSLTGPHYYGYTF. CDR3 coding DNA: TGTGCCAGCAGTCTAACGGGCCCCCACTACTATGGCTACACCTTC.

This clonotype was seen at least ten times. The V call is TRBV6-5, the J call TRBJ1-5; D is unresolved. This CDR3 has 13 residues. Germline V CDR1 and CDR2: MNHEY, SVGAGI. Between the trimmed V and J ends, which lost 7 bases and 5 bases, there was a span of 12 bases. In DNA form, the CDR3 reads TGTGCCAGCACTCCGGAGTGGGATCAGCCCCAGCATTTT. Its translation is CASTPEWDQPQHF.

V and J are TRBV11-2 and TRBJ2-5; 13 positions agree with TRBD2. Germline CDR1 reads SGHAT; CDR2 reads FQNNGV. The CDR3 contains 17 residues. The V gene end was trimmed by 5 bases and the J gene end by 1 base; junction bases not matched to a gene: 7. CDR3 protein: CASSPWGLAGTQETQYF. The CDR3 coding sequence is TGTGCCAGCAGCCCCTGGGGACTAGCGGGGACCCAAGAGACCCAGTACTTC.

The sample holds many counts of this clonotype. The CDR3: CASKDRVADTQYF. The CDR3 coding sequence is TGTGCCAGCAAGGACAGGGTGGCAGATACGCAGTATTTT. V usage is TRBV6-5 and J usage is TRBJ2-3, with 8 bases fitting TRBD1. The V and J ends lost 7 bases and 4 bases, in that order; junction bases with no gene match: 4. From germline, CDR1 is MNHEY and CDR2 SVGAGI. The CDR3 consists of 13 residues.

The V and J genes are TRBV20-1 and TRBJ2-6; unclear D gene. V dropped 3 bases and J dropped 0 bases, with 12 bases sitting between them. This CDR3 is built from 16 residues. CDR1 and CDR2 (germline): DFQATT, SNEGSKA (reference sequence). The CDR3 protein is CSARRGAGSGANVLTF. The CDR3, as DNA: TGCAGTGCTAGGAGAGGAGCCGGCTCTGGGGCCAACGTCCTGACTTTC.

The chain carries TRBV20-1 and TRBJ1-6; unclear D gene. The V end lost 3 bases, the J end lost 10 bases, and 10 bases lay between the germline ends. CDR1 DFQATT and CDR2 SNEGSKA come from the germline V gene (reference sequence). The CDR3 runs 12 residues. CDR3 sequence reads: CSARAESSPLHF. The DNA of the CDR3 is TGCAGTGCTAGGGCTGAAAGCTCACCCCTCCACTTT.

This clonotype was counted a few times. The chain carries TRBV7-2 and TRBJ2-1; the D gene is possibly TRBD2 (5 bases). The CDR3 is made up of 15 amino acids. V lost 3 bases to trimming and J lost 6 bases, with 15 bases between them. Looked up from germline, CDR1 is SGHTA and CDR2 is FQGNSA. CDR3 coding DNA: TGTGCCAGCAGCTTTAGAGGATCCGGGGTCAATGAGCAGTTCTTC. Its translation: CASSFRGSGVNEQFF.

In its sample, this clonotype was seen many times. The chain carries TRBV6-5 and TRBJ2-1; 12 nucleotides line up with TRBD1. Germline CDR1 MNHEY, CDR2 SVGAGI. V trimming: 5 bases; J trimming: 7 bases; junction bases outside the gene matches: 12. The CDR3 is 17 residues long. The CDR3 sequence is CASSQPPGQGAKNEQFF. The CDR3 nucleotides read TGTGCCAGCAGTCAGCCCCCGGGACAGGGGGCGAAGAATGAGCAGTTCTTC.

This clonotype has just a few counts. J is TRBJ2-1 and V is TRBV9; TRBD2 is a possible D gene (6 bases). Germline V gene sequence: CDR1 SGDLS, CDR2 YYNGEE. The CDR3 is 16 amino acids. V lost 3 bases and J 2 bases, leaving 15 bases between the germline ends. The CDR3 spells CASSDPSGLPYNEQFF. Here the CDR3 DNA reads TGTGCCAGCAGCGATCCCTCGGGACTTCCCTACAATGAGCAGTTCTTC.

J is TRBJ1-1 and V is TRBV5-1, with 7 bases matching TRBD1. CDR1 and CDR2 (germline): SGHRS, YFSETQ. With V trimmed by 6 bases and J by 0 bases, 5 bases remained unmatched. The length of the CDR3 is 14 residues. The CDR3 region is CASTPDRVNTEAFF. CDR3 nucleotides: TGCGCCAGCACCCCCGACAGGGTGAACACTGAAGCTTTCTTT.

This clonotype was recorded a few times. The chain employs TRBV7-6 and TRBJ2-3, with 7 nucleotides matching TRBD1. Unmatched junction bases numbered 4, after V lost 4 bases and J lost 0 bases. Germline values: CDR1 SGHVS, CDR2 FNYEAQ. This CDR3 spans 15 amino acids. The CDR3 sequence is CASSSPGQSTDTQYF. CDR3 DNA: TGTGCCAGCAGCTCACCGGGACAGAGCACAGATACGCAGTATTTT.

In this sample, this clonotype turned up a few times. The chain joins TRBV20-1 to TRBJ2-7; possibly TRBD1 for D (6 bases). This CDR3 region has 13 residues. The V and J ends lost 6 bases and 2 bases respectively, with 14 bases between them. Per the germline V gene, CDR1 is DFQATT and CDR2 is SNEGSKA (reference sequence). The CDR3 here is CSAQGQGPYEQYF. The CDR3 coding sequence is TGCAGTGCCCAGGGGCAGGGCCCCTACGAGCAGTACTTC.

This clonotype has only a few counts. The J gene is TRBJ2-1, the V gene TRBV6-5; TRBD2 matches 7 bases. This CDR3 comprises 17 residues. V gave up 7 bases and J gave up 4 bases; unmatched junction bases: 16. From germline, CDR1 is MNHEY and CDR2 SVGAGI. The CDR3 region is CASKHLLAGDGYNEQFF. The CDR3, as DNA: TGTGCCAGCAAACACCTTCTCGCGGGAGATGGTTACAATGAGCAGTTCTTC.

There are a few counts of this clonotype. The CDR3 spells CASSHQGYLGYEQYF. CDR3 coding DNA: TGTGCCAGCAGCCACCAGGGTTACCTTGGCTACGAGCAGTACTTC. J is TRBJ2-7 and V is TRBV14, with a tentative D call TRBD1 (5 bases). The germline V gene encodes CDR1 SGHDN and CDR2 FVKESK. The CDR3 sequence is 15 residues long. V was clipped by 3 bases and J by 3 bases, with 15 bases between them.